This T cell receptor (beta chain) was identified during a study of shared clonotypes between healthy human individuals. Findings and limits, study-wide: Rarefaction curves obtained for sorted subsets showed sequencing incomplete despite large depth. Among donors, clonotype sharing was expected to be affected by sequencing depth.

A remark on this clone: Its target is unknown.

Trimming took off 6 bases at V and 1 base at J, with 12 bases between the two ends. The CDR3 runs to 14 residues. CDR1 is MNHEY, CDR2 SVGAGI, per germline. Genomic DNA of each subset was evenly split across several immunoSEQ plates. The method was immunoSEQ multiplex PCR; TCRdb's version includes in-frame clones alone and lacks a portion of them. The sample contains roughly 1 million clones, around 82% of which appear only once. Sequenced material: memory CD4+ T cells from PBMCs. The subset is: CD45RA-negative fraction. This TCR came from a man aged 18 to 30 in good health. Some clones in this sample may be carry-over from other donors' samples. The chain links TRBV6-5 to TRBJ1-1; D not certain. The CDR3 sequence: CASSTSGRNTEAFF. The CDR3 coding sequence is TGTGCCAGCAGCACCTCCGGGAGGAACACTGAAGCTTTCTTT.